The 19 T cell receptor beta chains given below trace back to one sample, sequenced in a study of blood T cell repertoires in COVID-19 (dated by TCRdb to the early 2020s). Library construction relied on the immunoSEQ multiplex PCR assay. Not all clones reach the TCRdb copy of this immuneACCESS table, which keeps in-frame sequences only. Checked studies attribute under half of the gap to unresolved V genes and leave the rest unexplained. Present in this sample are nearly 30,000 clones, about 88% of which were seen just once. The leading ten clones occupy 8.4% of the sample. Sequencing was performed on peripheral blood. The source of these receptors is a man in his sixties or seventies with active or convalescent COVID-19.

The V and J genes are TRBV19 and TRBJ1-5, with 7 bases lining up with TRBD1. CDR1 and CDR2 (germline): LNHDA, SQIVND (reference sequence). Trimming at V came to 4 bases and at J to 7 bases, leaving 10 bases not matched to a gene. The CDR3 has 15 residues. The CDR3 sequence: CASSTIGTDKQPQHF. DNA of the CDR3: TGTGCCAGTAGTACTATCGGGACAGACAAACAGCCCCAGCATTTT. The whole variable domain, filled in from reference TRBV19 and TRBJ1-5, reads DGGITQSPKYLFRKEGQNVTLSCEQNLNHDAMYWYRQDPGQGLRLIYYSQIVNDFQKGDIAEGYSVSREKKESFPLTVTSAQKNPTAFYLCASSTIGTDKQPQHFGDGTRLSIL.

This rearrangement joins TRBV5-1 to TRBJ2-2; TRBD1 agrees at 10 bases. V was pared by 4 bases and J by 7 bases, with 7 bases of the junction left unmatched. CDR3 size: 15 residues. In germline, CDR1 is SGHRS, CDR2 YFSETQ. CDR3 in amino acids: CASSLGTGVNGELFF. CDR3 bases: TGCGCCAGCAGCCTCGGGACAGGGGTGAACGGGGAGCTGTTTTTT.

The rearrangement links TRBV11-2 to TRBJ1-3; D ambiguous. This CDR3 has 14 amino acids. The germline CDR1 and CDR2 sequences are SGHAT and FQNNGV. Trimming removed 0 bases at V and 3 bases at J, with 6 bases between. The CDR3 coding sequence is TGTGCCAGCAGCTTAGAGTCCCTTGGAAACACCATATATTTT. Translation gives CASSLESLGNTIYF. The variable domain in full, completed from reference TRBV11-2 and TRBJ1-3, reads EAGVAQSPRYKIIEKRQSVAFWCNPISGHATLYWYQQILGQGPKLLIQFQNNGVVDDSQLPKDRFSAERLKGVDSTLKIQPAKLEDSAVYLCASSLESLGNTIYFGEGSWLTVV.

The rearrangement joins TRBV10-3 to TRBJ2-1; D is unresolved. The CDR3 covers 16 residues. CDR1 is ENHRY, CDR2 SYGVKD, per germline. Trimming shortened V by 2 bases and J by 7 bases, and 18 bases separated the two germline ends. The CDR3 sequence: CAISENWKTDRNEQFF. Here the CDR3 DNA reads TGTGCCATCAGTGAGAATTGGAAAACAGATAGGAATGAGCAGTTCTTC.

The chain joins TRBV5-8 to TRBJ1-6; 7 bases fit TRBD1. CDR1 is SGHTS and CDR2 is YDEGEE in the germline V gene. CDR3 length equals 14 residues. The V segment lost 0 bases and the J segment 10 bases; nucleotides outside the gene matches: 4. The DNA of the CDR3 is TGTGCCAGCAGCTTGGAGGCAGGGGGGTCACCCCTCCACTTT. Protein product: CASSLEAGGSPLHF.

The CDR3 loop reads CASSPTGGEGYGYTF. The CDR3 coding sequence is TGTGCCAGCAGCCCTACAGGGGGCGAAGGGTATGGCTACACCTTC. The chain carries TRBV5-6 and TRBJ1-2, with 9 bases lining up with TRBD1. Germline lookup yields CDR1 SGHDT and CDR2 YYEEEE. Losses at the gene ends were 4 bases for V and 5 bases for J; bases not matched to a gene: 9. The CDR3 runs to 15 residues.

J is TRBJ1-1 and V is TRBV19, with 7 nucleotides matching TRBD1. This CDR3 is built from 15 residues. J lost 1 base, V lost 5 bases, and 7 bases had no gene match. Germline assignment: CDR1 LNHDA and CDR2 SQIVND (reference sequence). In DNA, the CDR3 is TGTGCCAGTAGTCCAGAGACAGGGACGAACACTGAAGCTTTCTTT. This sequence encodes CASSPETGTNTEAFF.

The chain carries TRBV9 and TRBJ1-2; 7 bases line up with TRBD1. Trimming took 0 bases from V and 8 from J; bases not matched to a gene: 4. Germline CDR1 reads SGDLS; CDR2 reads YYNGEE. CDR3 length: 13 residues. DNA for the CDR3: TGTGCCAGCAGCGTAGTAGGGGGCGGAGGCTACACCTTC. Residues: CASSVVGGGGYTF.

This chain uses TRBV18 with TRBJ2-4, with 9 bases that match TRBD1. The CDR3 sequence is 16 residues long. After removal of 2 bases from V and 3 bases from J, the junction contained 5 bases not matched to a gene. Germline-derived CDR1 and CDR2 are KGHSH and LQKENI. The DNA for the CDR3 is TGTGCCAGCTCACCATGGGGACAGGGCAACAAAAACATTCAGTACTTC. The encoded protein is CASSPWGQGNKNIQYF. The full variable domain, its missing parts supplied by reference TRBV18 and TRBJ2-4, is NAGVMQNPRHLVRRRGQEARLRCSPMKGHSHVYWYRQLPEEGLKFMVYLQKENIIDESGMPKERFSAEFPKEGPSILRIQQVVRGDSAAYFCASSPWGQGNKNIQYFGAGTRLSVL.

The chain couples TRBV6-5 to TRBJ2-5, with D possibly being TRBD2 (6 bases). Trimming stripped 6 bases from V and 6 bases from J, with 20 bases between. Germline V gene data show CDR1 as MNHEY and CDR2 as SVGAGI. The CDR3 runs to 15 residues. The CDR3: CASRFDGTPPKTQYF. CDR3 bases: TGTGCCAGCAGGTTCGACGGGACTCCCCCCAAGACCCAGTACTTC.

The rearrangement joins TRBV5-5 to TRBJ2-7; tentative D call: TRBD1 (6 bases). With 2 bases removed from V and 6 bases from J, the gap between germline ends came to 12 bases. The CDR3 runs to 13 residues. From germline, CDR1 is SGHKS and CDR2 YYEKEE (reference sequence). CDR3: CASSLSQGREQYF. CDR3 bases: TGTGCCAGCAGCTTATCACAGGGACGCGAGCAGTACTTC. Complete variable domain (other parts from reference TRBV5-5 and TRBJ2-7): DAGVTQSPTHLIKTRGQQVTLRCSPISGHKSVSWYQQVLGQGPQFIFQYYEKEERGRGNFPDRFSARQFPNYSSELNVNALLLGDSALYLCASSLSQGREQYFGPGTRLTVT.

The rearrangement joins TRBV6-5 to TRBJ1-3; D gene uncertain. Trimming removed 0 bases from V and 0 bases from J, with 9 bases in between. CDR1 and CDR2 (germline): MNHEY, SVGAGI. This CDR3 comprises 16 residues. The CDR3 spells CASSYSGLDSGNTIYF. In DNA form, the CDR3 reads TGTGCCAGCAGTTACTCTGGCCTTGACTCTGGAAACACCATATATTTT.

The V and J genes are TRBV4-3 and TRBJ2-1; tentative D call: TRBD2 (6 bases). Trimming cost V 1 base and J 5 bases, with 15 bases left between them. This CDR3 has 16 amino acids. Germline CDR1 reads LGHNA; CDR2 reads YSLEER. CDR3 region: CASSQAVRGINNEQFF. The CDR3 nucleotides are TGCGCCAGCAGCCAAGCAGTCCGGGGGATAAACAATGAGCAGTTCTTC.

V and J are TRBV18 and TRBJ2-1; 7 bases are a match to TRBD1. The V and J ends lost 6 bases and 4 bases, in that order; junction bases with no gene match: 6. Per germline, CDR1 KGHSH and CDR2 LQKENI. The CDR3 length is 14 residues. The CDR3 DNA is TGTGCCAGCTCCACCGGGACAGTATACAATGAGCAGTTCTTC. It yields the protein CASSTGTVYNEQFF.

This CDR3 is CASSLRGQPQHF. Here the CDR3 DNA reads TGTGCCAGCAGTTTAAGGGGTCAGCCCCAGCATTTT. This sequence joins TRBV11-2 and TRBJ1-5, with a possible D match to TRBD1 (5 bases). CDR3 length: 12 amino acids. Deletions cut 6 bases from V and 6 bases from J, with 9 bases between. The germline gives CDR1 SGHAT, CDR2 FQNNGV.

V usage is TRBV7-8 and J usage is TRBJ2-6, with a possible D match to TRBD2 (5 bases). V gave up 5 bases and J gave up 4 bases, with 15 bases separating them. Germline CDR1 reads SGHVS; CDR2 reads FQNEAQ. This CDR3 has 16 residues. The CDR3 sequence is CASSPADGEGANVLTF. Here the CDR3 DNA reads TGTGCCAGCAGCCCCGCCGACGGGGAGGGGGCCAACGTCCTGACTTTC.

The chain recombines TRBV4-1 with TRBJ1-5; D is possibly TRBD1 (5 bases). The CDR3 is 15 residues long. V lost 3 bases to trimming and J lost 3 bases, with 12 bases between them. The germline gives CDR1 MGHRA, CDR2 YSYEKL. CDR3 DNA sequence: TGCGCCAGCAGCCATGCGGGGGAGTTCAATCAGCCCCAGCATTTT. Translation gives CASSHAGEFNQPQHF.

Points on this clone: The same CDR3 arises from other DNA sequences in this sample as well. This CDR3 is CASSLGQFYGYTF. CDR3 nucleotides: TGTGCCAGCAGCCTGGGACAGTTCTATGGCTACACCTTC. The chain employs TRBV7-9 and TRBJ1-2; 7 bases match TRBD1. From germline, CDR1 is SEHNR and CDR2 FQNEAQ (reference sequence). The CDR3 loop spans 13 amino acids. Germline trimming cut 5 bases from V and 4 bases from J; bases unmatched to any gene: 4.

The chain is built from TRBV27 and TRBJ1-5, with 8 bases that match TRBD1. Trimming at V came to 5 bases and at J to 6 bases, leaving 6 bases not matched to a gene. This CDR3 comprises 14 residues. Germline loops: CDR1 MNHEY, CDR2 SMNVEV (reference sequence). The CDR3 coding sequence is TGTGCCAGCAGTATAGACAGGGGCGGTCAGCCCCAGCATTTT. Its protein is CASSIDRGGQPQHF.